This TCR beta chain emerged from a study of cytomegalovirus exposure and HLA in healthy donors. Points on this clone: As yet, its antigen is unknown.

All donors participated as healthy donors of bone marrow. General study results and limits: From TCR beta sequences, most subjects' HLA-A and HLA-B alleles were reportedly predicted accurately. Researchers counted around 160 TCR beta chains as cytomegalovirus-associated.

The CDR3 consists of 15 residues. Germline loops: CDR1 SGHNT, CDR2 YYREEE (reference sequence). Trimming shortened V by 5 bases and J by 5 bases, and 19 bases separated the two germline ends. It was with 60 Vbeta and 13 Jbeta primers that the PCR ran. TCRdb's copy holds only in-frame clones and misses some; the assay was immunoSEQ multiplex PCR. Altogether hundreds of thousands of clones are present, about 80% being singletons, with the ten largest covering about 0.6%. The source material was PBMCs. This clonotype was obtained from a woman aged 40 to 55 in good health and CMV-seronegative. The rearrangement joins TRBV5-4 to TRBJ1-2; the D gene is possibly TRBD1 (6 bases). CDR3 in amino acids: CASRPRDTYYYGYTF. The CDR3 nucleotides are TGTGCCAGCAGACCCCGGGACACGTATTATTATGGCTACACCTTC.